The 3 T cell receptor beta chains below were found in one sample sequenced in a study of blood T cell repertoires in COVID-19. This table comes from immunoSEQ multiplex PCR, and its TCRdb copy is limited to in-frame clones, with some not included. The sample shows a few hundred thousand clones, about 79% of them seen only once. Sequenced sample: PBMCs or T cells enriched from blood (not recorded which). These TCRs come from a woman aged 40 to 50 with acute COVID-19.

This chain uses TRBV4-2 with TRBJ2-5, with 10 bases that match TRBD2. Per germline, CDR1 LGHNA and CDR2 YNFKEQ. With V trimmed by 0 bases and J by 7 bases, 8 bases remained unmatched. This CDR3 is 16 amino acids long. CDR3 residues: CASSQDSGGPKRTQYF. In DNA form, the CDR3 reads TGTGCCAGCAGCCAAGATAGCGGGGGGCCCAAAAGGACCCAGTACTTC.

This clone has only a few counts. The V and J genes are TRBV18 and TRBJ2-3; 7 nucleotides line up with TRBD1. This CDR3 spans 15 amino acids. V shed 1 base and J 4 bases; nucleotides not matched to a gene: 5. Germline loops: CDR1 KGHSH, CDR2 LQKENI. The CDR3 coding sequence is TGTGCCAGCTCACCACTAGGGGGCGGCGCAGATACGCAGTATTTT. Its translation is CASSPLGGGADTQYF.

This clone occurred once. The rearrangement links TRBV7-7 to TRBJ1-3; 8 positions agree with TRBD1. CDR1 is SSHAT and CDR2 is FNYEAQ in the germline V gene (reference sequence). The CDR3 loop spans 16 amino acids. V shed 5 bases, J shed 0 bases, and the junction held 6 bases outside the gene matches. CDR3 sequence: CASSPGQGYSGNTIYF. DNA of the CDR3: TGTGCCAGCAGCCCTGGACAGGGTTACTCTGGAAACACCATATATTTT.